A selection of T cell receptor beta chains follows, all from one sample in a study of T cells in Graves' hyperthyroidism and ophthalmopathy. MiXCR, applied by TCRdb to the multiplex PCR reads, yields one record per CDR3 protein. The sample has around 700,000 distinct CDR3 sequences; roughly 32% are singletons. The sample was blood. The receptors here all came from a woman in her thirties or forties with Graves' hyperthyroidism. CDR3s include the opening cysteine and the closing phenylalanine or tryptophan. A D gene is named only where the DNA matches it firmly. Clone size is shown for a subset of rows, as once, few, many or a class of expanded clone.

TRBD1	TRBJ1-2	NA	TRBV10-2	TGCGCCACCAGTGACCGGGGACAGGGTTACTATGGCTACACCTTC	CATSDRGQGYYGYTF
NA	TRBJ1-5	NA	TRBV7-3	TGTGCCAGCAGTCCTACAGGGTTTTTCAATCAGCCCCAGCATTTT	CASSPTGFFNQPQHF
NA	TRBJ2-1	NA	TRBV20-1	TGCAGTGCTCATTCCGGGAATCTATGGGTGAATGAGCAGTTCTTC	CSAHSGNLWVNEQFF
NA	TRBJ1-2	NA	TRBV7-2	TGTGCCAGCTCACCACTTGCAGGGAAGAGTGGTAAGGATGGCTACACCTTC	CASSPLAGKSGKDGYTF
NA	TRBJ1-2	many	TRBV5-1	TGCGCCAGCAGCTTGGATGGTAGGGAGGGCTACACCTTC	CASSLDGREGYTF
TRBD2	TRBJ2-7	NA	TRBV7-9	TGTGCCAGCAGATATACCGGGACTAGAGGGACCTTTTCCTACGAGCAGTACTTC	CASRYTGTRGTFSYEQYF
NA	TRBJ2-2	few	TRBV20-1	TGCAGTGCTGCTGGGGGGCAGACCGGGGAGCTGTTTTTT	CSAAGGQTGELFF
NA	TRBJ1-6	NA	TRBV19	TGTGCCAGTAGTATAACCCTCTCCGATAATTCACCCCTCCACTTT	CASSITLSDNSPLHF
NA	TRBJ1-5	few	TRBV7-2	TGTGCCAGCAGCTCTTACAGGGATAGGGGGAAGCCCCAGCATTTT	CASSSYRDRGKPQHF
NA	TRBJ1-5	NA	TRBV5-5	TGTGCCAGCAGCAGGACTAGCTGGGAGGAGACCCAGCATTTT	CASSRTSWEETQHF
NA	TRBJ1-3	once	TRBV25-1	TGTGTCAGCAGGGCCTGGGCGGGACTCGAAGGAAACACCATATATTTT	CVSRAWAGLEGNTIYF
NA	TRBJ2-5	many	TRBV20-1	TGCAGTGCCCCCCTGGGAGAGACCCAGTACTTC	CSAPLGETQYF
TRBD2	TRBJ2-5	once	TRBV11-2	TGTGCTAGATCCGGACGGGAGGGACGAGAGACCCAGTACTTC	CARSGREGRETQYF
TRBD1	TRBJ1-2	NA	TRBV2	TGTGCCAGCAGGGCCGGACAGGGGGCGGACGGCTACACCTTC	CASRAGQGADGYTF
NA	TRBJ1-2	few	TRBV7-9	TGCGCCAGCAGCCCGACTATGACTGCAGCGTACTATGGCTACACCTTC	CASSPTMTAAYYGYTF
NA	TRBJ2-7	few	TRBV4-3	TGCGCCAGCAGCCAAGATCCGGAGCCCGGGATGTACGAGCAGTACTTC	CASSQDPEPGMYEQYF
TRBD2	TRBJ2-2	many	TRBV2	TGTGCCAGCAGTGGGGGCGGGAGCACGGACACCGGGGAGCTGTTTTTT	CASSGGGSTDTGELFF
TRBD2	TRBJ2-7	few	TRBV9	TGTGCCAGCAGCCCCGGGGCTAGCGGGATCCGGGGAGGGGAGCAGTACTTC	CASSPGASGIRGGEQYF
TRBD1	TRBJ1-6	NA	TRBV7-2	TGTGCCAGCAGCCCTAGACAGGGGTTCTCCTATAATTCACCCCTCCACTTT	CASSPRQGFSYNSPLHF
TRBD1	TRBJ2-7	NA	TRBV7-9	TGTGCCAGCAGCTCTATTATTTCGGGACAGCCCTACGAGCAGTACTTC	CASSSIISGQPYEQYF
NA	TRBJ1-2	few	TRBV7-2	TGTGCCAGCAGCCGACCCCAGTTCTATGGCTACACCTTC	CASSRPQFYGYTF
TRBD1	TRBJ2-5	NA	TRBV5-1	TGCGCCAGCAGCTTGGCCATGACAGGGGATGGAAAAGAGACCCAGTACTTC	CASSLAMTGDGKETQYF
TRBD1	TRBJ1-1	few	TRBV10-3	TGTGCCAGCAGCAAAAGCGGACAGGGAGCCCTGAACACTGAAGCTTTCTTT	CASSKSGQGALNTEAFF
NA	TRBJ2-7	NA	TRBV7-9	TGTGCCAGCAGCTCCAGAGGAGGGGCCACCTACGAGCAGTACTTC	CASSSRGGATYEQYF
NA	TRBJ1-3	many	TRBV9	TGTGCCAGCAGCGTCTCGGGACATCATATCACCATATATTTT	CASSVSGHHITIYF
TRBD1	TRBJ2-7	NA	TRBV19	TGTGCCAGTAGTGGGGGACAGGGGGAGACCTACGAGCAGTACTTC	CASSGGQGETYEQYF
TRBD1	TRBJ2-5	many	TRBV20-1	TGCAGTGCTGAAACCACAGGGGCCCAAGAGACCCAGTACTTC	CSAETTGAQETQYF
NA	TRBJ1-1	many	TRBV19	TGTGCCAGTAGTTTAACGACACCCGGCACTGAAGCTTTCTTT	CASSLTTPGTEAFF
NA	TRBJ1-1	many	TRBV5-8	TGTGCCAGCAGCTTCGACTGGAACACTGAAGCTTTCTTT	CASSFDWNTEAFF
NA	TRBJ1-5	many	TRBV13	TGTGCCAGCAGCATTGGACAGTCCAATCAGCCCCAGCATTTT	CASSIGQSNQPQHF
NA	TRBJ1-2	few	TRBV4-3	TGCGCCAGCAGCCAAGATAGGGGAAGCTTGATTAACTATGGCTACACCTTC	CASSQDRGSLINYGYTF
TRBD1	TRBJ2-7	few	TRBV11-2	TGTGCCAGCAGCACACCATCGGACAGGGGGCACGAGCAGTACTTC	CASSTPSDRGHEQYF
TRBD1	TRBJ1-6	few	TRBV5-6	TGTGCCAGCAGCTTGGGTCCGGACAGGGCGGCTTCACCCCTCCACTTT	CASSLGPDRAASPLHF